This T cell receptor beta chain was sequenced for a study of radiotherapy plus CTLA-4 blockade in lung cancer. Study overall: Objective responses occurred in 18% of patients; around 30% had disease control. Findings and limits, study-wide: Following radiotherapy plus ipilimumab, tumor-derived TCR clones expanded in the blood.

To note about this clone: Its antigen is currently unknown.

Treatment of patients with chemo-refractory metastatic non-small-cell lung cancer consisted of focal radiation plus CTLA-4 blockade with ipilimumab. The data were produced by immunoSEQ multiplex PCR, yet TCRdb's version contains in-frame clones alone and is incomplete. The table lists 70,000 to 100,000 clones, 86% of them singletons. V was cut by 3 bases and J by 1 base, with 16 bases left in between. Looked up from germline, CDR1 is SGHNT and CDR2 is YYREEE (reference sequence). The CDR3 has 16 residues. V is TRBV5-4 and J is TRBJ1-1; D possibly corresponds to TRBD1 (6 bases). The sequencing used peripheral blood, collected from a patient treated with radiotherapy plus ipilimumab. This sequence originates from a human donor with non-small cell lung cancer who had a partial response to radiotherapy plus ipilimumab. CDR3 residues: CASSYPQGNGNTEAFF. The CDR3 nucleotides read TGTGCCAGCAGCTATCCCCAGGGGAACGGGAACACTGAAGCTTTCTTT.